This T cell receptor (beta chain) was sequenced for a study of blood T cell repertoires in COVID-19. At the level of the study: The United States, Italy and Spain were the sources of the acute and convalescent COVID-19 samples.

The CDR3 extends over 15 amino acids. From germline, CDR1 is MNHEY and CDR2 SMNVEV (reference sequence). V gave up 3 bases and J gave up 10 bases; unmatched junction bases: 9. Original analysis: Counts of nucleated cells, estimated from reference gene primer amplification, were obtained. Libraries were prepared by immunoSEQ multiplex PCR; TCRdb keeps only in-frame clonotypes and omits some of them. That table furnishes V, J and clone size, whereas the DNA furnished D and trimming. This table has roughly 98,000 clones, about 81% appearing once. The sample consisted of peripheral blood. The TCR comes from a human donor in a cohort sampled during active COVID-19. The chain has TRBV27 and TRBJ2-1; 10 nucleotides line up with TRBD2. Here the CDR3 reads CASSFPSGGAREQFF. CDR3 DNA: TGTGCCAGCAGTTTCCCCAGCGGGGGGGCGAGGGAGCAGTTCTTC.